This is a list of T cell receptor beta chains from one sample in a study of CD8 T cells in ankylosing spondylitis. TCRdb re-called the 5' RACE reads through MiXCR, storing one row per CDR3 protein. Found here are 250,000 or so distinct CDR3 sequences, approximately 12% of them singletons; the top ten hold 6% to 8%. The sequencing sample was made of blood, either unsorted or a sorted T cell fraction (not recorded which). The receptors come from a male donor with ankylosing spondylitis or in good health (not recorded which). CDR3s include the opening cysteine and the closing phenylalanine or tryptophan. The order of the fields is J gene, V gene, clone size, D gene, CDR3 protein, CDR3 DNA. The D gene is left open where the match is weak. The size field is filled for only some rows; it gives once, few, many or a size class.

>TRBJ2-1|TRBV20-1|many|TRBD2
CSARDARRGGQDEQFF
TGCAGTGCTAGAGATGCACGGCGGGGGGGCCAAGATGAGCAGTTCTTC
>TRBJ2-1|TRBV3-1|few|.
CASSQARSSYNEQFF
TGTGCCAGCAGCCAAGCGCGGAGCTCCTACAATGAGCAGTTCTTC
>TRBJ1-1|TRBV27|few|.
CASSLSSRGTSKAFF
TGTGCCAGCAGTTTATCAAGCAGGGGCACCTCCAAGGCTTTCTTT
>TRBJ1-1|TRBV5-1|many|.
CASSLDGAGLNTEAFF
TGCGCCAGCAGCTTGGATGGGGCGGGTTTGAACACTGAAGCTTTCTTT
>TRBJ2-1|TRBV5-4|few|.
CASSLGDTGRGFSYNEQFF
TGTGCCAGCAGCTTGGGGGACACAGGGCGGGGGTTCTCCTACAATGAGCAGTTCTTC
>TRBJ2-2|TRBV11-3|few|.
CASSSPNGGNTGELFF
TGTGCCAGCAGCTCCCCTAACGGGGGAAACACCGGGGAGCTGTTTTTT
>TRBJ1-6|TRBV5-1|.|TRBD1
CASSLDGTGESPLHF
TGCGCCAGCAGCTTGGACGGGACAGGGGAATCACCCCTCCACTTT
>TRBJ2-1|TRBV5-1|many|.
CASSLGTQPYNEQFF
TGCGCCAGCAGCTTAGGGACACAACCTTACAATGAGCAGTTCTTC
>TRBJ2-5|TRBV7-6|once|TRBD1
CASSPGQGPIQETQYF
TGTGCCAGCAGCCCCGGACAGGGACCTATACAAGAGACCCAGTACTTC
>TRBJ1-5|TRBV29-1|many|.
CSVSLGPNQPQHF
TGCAGCGTATCCCTTGGCCCCAATCAGCCCCAGCATTTT
>TRBJ1-5|TRBV20-1|many|.
CSAVQTPDRANQPQHF
TGCAGTGCCGTCCAAACCCCGGACAGAGCCAATCAGCCCCAGCATTTT
>TRBJ2-3|TRBV15|many|TRBD2
CATSRGYSGDTDTQYF
TGTGCCACCAGCAGAGGGTATAGCGGGGACACAGATACGCAGTATTTT
>TRBJ1-2|TRBV7-2|few|TRBD1
CASSLDRGFAYGYTF
TGTGCCAGCAGCTTAGACAGGGGGTTTGCCTATGGCTACACCTTC
>TRBJ2-2|TRBV9|.|.
CASSASLGGPTGELFF
TGTGCCAGCAGCGCATCTCTTGGGGGCCCCACCGGGGAGCTGTTTTTT
>TRBJ2-3|TRBV29-1|many|.
CSVDVGSPDTQYF
TGCAGCGTTGACGTGGGGAGTCCAGATACGCAGTATTTT
>TRBJ2-2|TRBV9|many|.
CASSVGTANTGELFF
TGTGCCAGCAGCGTAGGGACAGCCAACACCGGGGAGCTGTTTTTT
>TRBJ2-2|TRBV20-1|.|TRBD2
CSAREGGQTGELFF
TGCAGTGCTAGGGAGGGAGGGCAGACCGGGGAGCTGTTTTTT
>TRBJ1-1|TRBV7-8|many|.
CASSLEGGENTEAFF
TGTGCCAGCAGCTTAGAGGGGGGGGAGAACACTGAAGCTTTCTTT
>TRBJ1-1|TRBV25-1|.|TRBD1
CASEPGQGGTEAFF
TGTGCCAGCGAACCGGGACAGGGTGGGACTGAAGCTTTCTTT
>TRBJ1-1|TRBV6-6|many|.
CASSYRPNEAFF
TGTGCCAGCAGTTACAGACCTAATGAAGCTTTCTTT
>TRBJ2-5|TRBV28|few|.
CASSWGKLNQETQYF
TGTGCCAGCAGTTGGGGAAAGTTGAACCAAGAGACCCAGTACTTC
>TRBJ2-3|TRBV10-2|.|.
CASTLQGSDTQYF
TGCGCCAGCACATTGCAGGGCTCAGATACGCAGTATTTT
>TRBJ2-2|TRBV20-1|few|.
CSAAGPNTGELFF
TGCAGTGCTGCGGGCCCGAACACCGGGGAGCTGTTTTTT
>TRBJ2-3|TRBV20-1|many|TRBD1
CSARGDRGVADTQYF
TGCAGTGCTAGAGGAGACAGGGGAGTAGCAGATACGCAGTATTTT
>TRBJ2-7|TRBV5-1|many|.
CASSLGLATYEQYF
TGCGCCAGCAGCTTAGGTCTAGCGACCTACGAGCAGTACTTC
>TRBJ1-6|TRBV7-2|.|.
CASSQEHNSPLHF
TGTGCCAGCAGCCAAGAACATAATTCACCCCTCCACTTT
>TRBJ1-6|TRBV7-2|.|.
CASSSTGYNSPLHF
TGTGCCAGCAGCTCTACAGGGTACAATTCACCCCTCCACTTT
>TRBJ2-1|TRBV27|many|TRBD2
CASSLIAGTYNEQFF
TGTGCCAGCAGTTTAATAGCGGGGACCTACAATGAGCAGTTCTTC
>TRBJ2-7|TRBV29-1|many|TRBD2
CSVAPSGSYEQYF
TGCAGCGTTGCTCCTAGCGGGAGCTACGAGCAGTACTTC
>TRBJ2-5|TRBV29-1|many|TRBD1
CSVENPGQGQETQYF
TGCAGCGTTGAAAACCCCGGACAGGGCCAAGAGACCCAGTACTTC
>TRBJ2-3|TRBV12-3/TRBV12-4|many|.
CASSFSITGADTQYF
TGTGCCAGCAGTTTTAGCATAACTGGCGCAGATACGCAGTATTTT
>TRBJ2-2|TRBV7-6|few|TRBD1
CASSLAYGTGASWVGELFF
TGTGCCAGCAGCTTAGCATATGGGACAGGGGCCAGCTGGGTCGGGGAGCTGTTTTTT
>TRBJ2-2|TRBV21-1|many|.
CASSKGVGTNTGELFF
TGTGCCAGCAGCAAAGGAGTGGGCACGAACACCGGGGAGCTGTTTTTT
>TRBJ2-3|TRBV28|many|.
CASSTKTGSFTDTQYF
TGTGCCAGCAGTACCAAAACAGGGTCTTTCACAGATACGCAGTATTTT
>TRBJ2-2|TRBV19|.|.
CASRLVSTGELFF
TGTGCCAGTAGACTCGTCAGCACCGGGGAGCTGTTTTTT
>TRBJ1-2|TRBV10-3|many|.
CAISETQPAYGYTF
TGTGCCATCAGTGAGACCCAGCCGGCCTATGGCTACACCTTC
>TRBJ1-2|TRBV29-1|many|TRBD1
CSVVPGQSIVYTF
TGCAGCGTTGTTCCGGGACAGAGTATCGTCTACACCTTC